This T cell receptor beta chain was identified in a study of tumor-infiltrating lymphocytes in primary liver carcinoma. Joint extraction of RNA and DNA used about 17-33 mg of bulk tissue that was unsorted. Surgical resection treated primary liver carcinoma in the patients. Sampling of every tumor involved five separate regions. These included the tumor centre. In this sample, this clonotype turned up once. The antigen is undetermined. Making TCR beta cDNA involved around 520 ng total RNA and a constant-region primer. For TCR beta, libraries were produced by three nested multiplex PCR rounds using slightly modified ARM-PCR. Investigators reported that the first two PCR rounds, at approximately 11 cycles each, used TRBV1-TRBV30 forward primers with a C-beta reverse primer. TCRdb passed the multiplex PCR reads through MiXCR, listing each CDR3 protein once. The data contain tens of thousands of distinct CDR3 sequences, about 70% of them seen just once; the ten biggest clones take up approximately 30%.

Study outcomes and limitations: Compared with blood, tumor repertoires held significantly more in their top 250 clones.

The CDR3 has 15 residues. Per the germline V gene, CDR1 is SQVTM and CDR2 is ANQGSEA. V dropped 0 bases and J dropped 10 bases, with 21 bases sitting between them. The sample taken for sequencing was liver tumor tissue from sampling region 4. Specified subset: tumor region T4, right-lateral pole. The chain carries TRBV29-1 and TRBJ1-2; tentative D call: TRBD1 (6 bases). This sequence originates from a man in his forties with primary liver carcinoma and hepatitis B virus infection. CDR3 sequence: CSVEDQRTGASDYTF. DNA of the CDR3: TGCAGCGTTGAAGATCAGAGGACGGGGGCATCTGACTACACCTTC.